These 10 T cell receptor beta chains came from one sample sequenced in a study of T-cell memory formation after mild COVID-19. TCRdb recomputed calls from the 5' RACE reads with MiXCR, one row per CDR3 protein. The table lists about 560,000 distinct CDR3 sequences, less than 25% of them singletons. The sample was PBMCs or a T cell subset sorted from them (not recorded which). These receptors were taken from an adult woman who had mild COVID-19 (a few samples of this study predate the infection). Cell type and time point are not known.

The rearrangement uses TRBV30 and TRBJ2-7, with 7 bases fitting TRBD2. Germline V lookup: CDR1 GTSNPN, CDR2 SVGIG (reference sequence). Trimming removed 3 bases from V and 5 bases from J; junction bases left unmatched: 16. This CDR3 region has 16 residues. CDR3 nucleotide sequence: TGTGCCTGGAGCCACACTTGGCGGGAGCCCATCAACGAGCAGTACTTC. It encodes CAWSHTWREPINEQYF.

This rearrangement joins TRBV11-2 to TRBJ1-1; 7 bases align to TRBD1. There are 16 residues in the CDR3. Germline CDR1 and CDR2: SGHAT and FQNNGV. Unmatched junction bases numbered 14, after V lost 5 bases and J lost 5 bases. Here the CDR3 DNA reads TGTGCCAGCAGCGTATGGACAGGAGGGTCCTTGACTGAAGCTTTCTTT. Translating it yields CASSVWTGGSLTEAFF.

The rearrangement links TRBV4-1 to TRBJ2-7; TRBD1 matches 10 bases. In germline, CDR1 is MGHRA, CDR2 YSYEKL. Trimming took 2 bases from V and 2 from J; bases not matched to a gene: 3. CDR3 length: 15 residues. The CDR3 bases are TGCGCCAGCAGCCAACAAGGACAGGGGGCCTACGAGCAGTACTTC. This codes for CASSQQGQGAYEQYF.

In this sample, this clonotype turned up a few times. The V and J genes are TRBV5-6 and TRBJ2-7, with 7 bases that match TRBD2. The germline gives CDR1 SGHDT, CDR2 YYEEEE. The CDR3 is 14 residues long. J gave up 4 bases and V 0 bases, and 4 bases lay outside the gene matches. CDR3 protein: CASSLGLASYEQYF. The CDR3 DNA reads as TGTGCCAGCAGCTTGGGACTAGCTTCTTACGAGCAGTACTTC.

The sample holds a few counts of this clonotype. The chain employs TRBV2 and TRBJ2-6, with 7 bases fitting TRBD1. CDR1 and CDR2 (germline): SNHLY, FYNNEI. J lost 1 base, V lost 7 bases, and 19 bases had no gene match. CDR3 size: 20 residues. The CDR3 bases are TGTGCCAGCACCAAGGAAGGTACTCCGACAGGGATTTCTGGGGCCAACGTCCTGACTTTC. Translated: CASTKEGTPTGISGANVLTF.

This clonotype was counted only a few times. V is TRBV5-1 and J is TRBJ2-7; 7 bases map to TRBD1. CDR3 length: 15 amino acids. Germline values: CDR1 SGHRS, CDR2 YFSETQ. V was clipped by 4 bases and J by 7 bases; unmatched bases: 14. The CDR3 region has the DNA TGCGCCAGCAGCCTAAAGACAGGGTCTGGATTAGAGCAGTACTTC. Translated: CASSLKTGSGLEQYF.

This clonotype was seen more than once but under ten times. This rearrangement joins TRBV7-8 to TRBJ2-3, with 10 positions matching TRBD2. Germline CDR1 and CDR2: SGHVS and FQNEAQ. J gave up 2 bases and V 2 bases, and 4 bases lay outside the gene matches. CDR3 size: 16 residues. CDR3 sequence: CASSLLLAGITDTQYF. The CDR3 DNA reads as TGTGCCAGCAGCTTACTACTAGCGGGGATCACAGATACGCAGTATTTT.

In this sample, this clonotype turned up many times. CDR3 DNA sequence: TGTGCCAGCAGCGTAGCTGGGACAGGCTACAATGAGCAGTTCTTC. This codes for CASSVAGTGYNEQFF. The chain uses TRBV9 and TRBJ2-1; 8 bases fit TRBD1. The length of the CDR3 is 15 residues. V shed 0 bases, J shed 3 bases, and the junction held 2 bases outside the gene matches. Germline V CDR1 and CDR2: SGDLS, YYNGEE.

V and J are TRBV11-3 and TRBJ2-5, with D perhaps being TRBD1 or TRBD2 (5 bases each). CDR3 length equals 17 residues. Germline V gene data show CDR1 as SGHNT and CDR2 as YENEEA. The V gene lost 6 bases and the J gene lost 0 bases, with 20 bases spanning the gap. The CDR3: CASRKTWEPGHQETQYF. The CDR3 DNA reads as TGTGCCAGCAGGAAAACGTGGGAACCGGGACACCAAGAGACCCAGTACTTC.

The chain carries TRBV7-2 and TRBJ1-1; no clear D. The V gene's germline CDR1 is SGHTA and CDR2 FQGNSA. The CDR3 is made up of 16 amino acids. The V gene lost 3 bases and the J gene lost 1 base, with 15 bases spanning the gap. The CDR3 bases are TGTGCCAGCAGCTTCAATCCCGGAGCTCCGAACACTGAAGCTTTCTTT. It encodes CASSFNPGAPNTEAFF.